This record covers a single T cell receptor beta chain. CDR3 length equals 18 residues. Germline-derived CDR1 and CDR2 are LNHNV and YYDKDF (reference sequence). Trimming at V came to 5 bases and at J to 0 bases, leaving 10 bases not matched to a gene. This record belongs to a study of control samples from healthy donors and cancer patients. Measured with immunoSEQ multiplex PCR; TCRdb has only the in-frame clones, and not every one. The sample has about 95,000 clones, about 89% seen once. The V gene is TRBV15, the J gene TRBJ2-4; 10 bases are shared with TRBD1. Sequencing was done on a sample of blood. This clonotype was sampled from a woman aged 30 to 39 in good health. Here the CDR3 reads CATSGRDRGTLAKNIQYF. The CDR3 region has the DNA TGTGCCACCAGCGGGCGGGACAGGGGAACTTTAGCCAAAAACATTCAGTACTTC.